This T cell receptor beta chain was sequenced in a study of cytomegalovirus exposure and HLA in healthy donors (dated by TCRdb to about 2017). About the investigation overall: An earlier analysis of 587 of the donors reported 276 Gb of sequence data and around 120 million unique TCR beta sequences obtained from about 179 million T cells. Roughly 290 gigabases of sequencing data and around 90 million unique TCR sequences made up an early release that covered approximately 620 HLA-typed donors. Of the roughly 400 genotyped donors, more than 75% were placed in the genetic ancestry cluster associated with self-reported Caucasian donors. The aim of the study was to test whether cataloging public T cell receptors could identify signatures of past pathogen exposure. The study profiled the T cell repertoires of approximately 700 subjects by immunosequencing and related them to cytomegalovirus serostatus. In addition to the first cohort of 666 subjects, a separate validation cohort of 130 or so different subjects was used. To predict cytomegalovirus infection status, the study combined high-throughput TCR immunosequencing, statistical association of individual TCRs with disease status, and machine learning. To study patterns of TCR occurrence, a later analysis re-analyzed previously published TCR beta repertoires from several hundred donors and added high-resolution HLA genotyping. Rather than using new phenotypic data, the later analysis identified candidate immune exposures from TCR beta sequences and from how often those sequences occurred across donors. An earlier analysis of approximately 580 of the donors used high-throughput TCR beta sequencing to judge whether each TCR beta V gene segment behaved as functional or pseudogenic. Donor age, sex, ethnicity and CMV serostatus were compiled together with the repertoire data. A later genetic analysis took genome-wide SNP genotypes for about three fifths of the roughly 700 donors and used that subset as a discovery cohort. All discovery cohort repertoires had been generated on a single sequencing platform. Class I and class II HLA loci were covered by the typing at four-digit resolution. The number of typed donors differed by locus: about 620-630 for A, B, C, DRB1 and DQB1; 522 for DQA1; over 600 for DPA1; and some 430 for DPB1. Five DR-DQ haplotypes were handled as single units for association and clustering because linkage in the cohort was strong. Among about 360 genotyped donors of the cohort, an average of approximately 240,000 unique TCR beta nucleotide sequences were sequenced per donor, roughly a sixth of them non-productive. Broader findings and caveats from the paper: Most TCR sequences were seen in very few donors, while some public TCRs were found in many individuals. Compared with equally common non-associated chains, HLA-associated TCR beta chains in a later analysis were more clonally expanded and had lower generation probabilities. In an earlier analysis of roughly 560 of the donors, most TCR beta V segments were observed in productive rearrangements about 90% or about 30% of the time, broadly matching IMGT annotations. Because counts were too low, about 17 rarely observed V segments, including chromosome 9 orphons, were excluded from the earlier analysis of 587 of the donors. In this cohort, only TCR beta chains were sequenced, and detectable features were limited by the absence of alpha or paired-chain data. The 87-base-pair reads could not distinguish some IMGT-functional V segments, including TRBV6-2 and TRBV6-3, so those segments were excluded. Because some donors lacked HLA typing at each locus, the association tests relied only on the typed subset. A later analysis found that TCR association rates varied across HLA loci, with DRB1 alleles showing the most associated TCRs and HLA-C alleles the fewest. A further reported finding was that TCR beta sequences accurately predicted the HLA-A and HLA-B alleles for most subjects in the first cohort. Roughly uniform sequencing depth across donors was assumed in presence/absence analyses, although this assumption may not hold. A later genetic analysis associated a missense DCLRE1C variant with V-gene and J-gene trimming of TCR beta chains, and an independent cohort replicated the association. When HLA alleles, especially DR and DQ, strongly co-occurred, TCR associations were difficult to assign to individual alleles. Specific HLA alleles were associated with 16,951 TCR beta sequences at a false discovery rate of 0.05 in a later analysis. A later analysis found that most CMV-associated TCR beta chains appeared HLA-restricted, with HLA associations seemingly driven largely by CMV exposure. In vitro tests confirmed that a few of the cytomegalovirus-associated TCR beta chains recognize cytomegalovirus antigens. According to a later analysis, parvovirus B19, influenza, CMV and Epstein-Barr virus appeared linked to several top co-occurrence clusters. According to the authors, the approach could potentially be generalized to other disease states and immunological phenotypes. Immune exposure information for the cohort was limited to CMV serostatus. A cluster of highly shared sequence variants was judged likely to be a technical artifact of the sequencing pipeline. In both the original and validation cohorts, the classifier was reported to diagnose cytomegalovirus status with high specificity and sensitivity. A later genetic analysis reported fewer N-insertions in productive TCRs among donors in an Asian-associated ancestry cluster than the approximately 700-donor mean. A total of about 180 TCR beta chains were listed by the study as associated with cytomegalovirus. Correlated functional status among segregating V segments might be attributable to linkage disequilibrium, but an unknown experimental factor could not be ruled out.

Concerning this clone itself: The antigen it binds to is not known. The record has no base qualities; no much larger clone is one base away.

Via the germline V gene (reference sequence), CDR1 is SGHNT and CDR2 YYREEE. Ends trimmed: V by 2 bases, J by 1 base; bases unmatched to a gene: 4. From the cysteine through the phenylalanine, the CDR3 covers 15 amino acids. Of all the DNA, just the CDR3 is kept, 45 bases in frame from base 1. Library preparation employed the immunoSEQ multiplex PCR assay. For the multiplex PCR, a mixture combining 60 forward primers for TCR Vbeta segments and 13 reverse primers for TCR Jbeta segments was used. Amplification of the CDR3 region of rearranged TCR beta genes was performed with a multiplex PCR assay on genomic DNA. Amplified TCR beta libraries were sequenced as 87-base-pair reads on the Illumina HiSeq System. The study's processing was this. In a later analysis, around 80 million unique TCR beta chains were counted across the roughly 610 repertoires, and roughly 10 million of these chains were shared by at least two donors. A nearest-neighbor algorithm error-corrected the raw reads and collapsed the reads into unique sequences, merging closely related sequences to remove PCR and sequencing errors. To assign V, D and J gene segments, CDR3 sequences were aligned to IMGT reference sequences. For a sequence to be retained, at least a six-nucleotide match to both a V gene segment and a J gene segment was required. A rearrangement counted as productive if the CDR3 had no stop codons and remained in frame with V and J, and every other rearrangement counted as non-productive. CDR3 was defined by IMGT convention, running from the second conserved V-encoded cysteine to the conserved J-encoded phenylalanine. The earlier analysis of roughly 590 of the donors excluded sequences that lacked an unambiguous match to a single V gene segment. In an earlier analysis of 450 to 750 of the donors, a V segment was called functional when productive rearrangements were above 56.7%, and segregating when the standard deviation between donors exceeded 5%. A statistical classification framework was developed to diagnose cytomegalovirus status using the catalog of TCR beta chain sequences. In a later analysis, V and J genes were assigned by comparing TCR nucleotide sequences against IMGT/GENE-DB human TR gene sequences. In a later analysis, CDR3 sequences and most-parsimonious VDJ recombination scenarios were assigned using the TCRdist pipeline. In a later analysis, every TCR beta chain was defined by the combination of its CDR3 amino acid sequence and its V-gene family, and reads without a unique V-gene family were dropped. As a way to deal with suspected cross-contamination and a sequencing artifact, a later analysis dropped 592 nucleotide sequences that were highly shared and had low generation probability. A later analysis calculated a clonal expansion index for each public chain from normalized within-repertoire ranks of inferred template counts. In a later analysis, generation probabilities were computed using a VDJ recombination model fitted to out-of-frame rearrangements, and the results were checked against IGoR. Hypergeometric tests were used in a later analysis to score TCR-TCR, TCR-HLA and TCR-CMV co-occurrence, with a repertoire-size bias correction applied to the TCR pairs. False discovery rates were estimated in a later analysis by permuting HLA or CMV assignments 20 times. A later analysis grouped co-occurring TCRs with DBSCAN, adding TCRdist sequence similarity when clustering within HLA-allele-positive subsets. Repertoires with fewer than 30,000 or more than 120,000 public chains, plus five repertoires with anomalous nucleotide sharing, were excluded from co-occurrence clustering. TCRdb retrieved this table from immuneACCESS and kept in-frame rearrangements only. Not all clones are present; in checked studies, unresolved V genes account for under half, and no reason is known for the remainder. That table furnishes V, J and clone size, whereas the DNA furnished D and trimming. The sample table holds 95,000 to 100,000 clones, of which under 80% were seen once. The ten largest clonotypes hold 3.5% to 5% of the sample.

In total, 600 or so healthy bone marrow donors made up the cohort. Cohort members were all nominally healthy when sampled, although unrecorded immune exposures were likely present. The donor tested CMV seronegative, placing the donor among the roughly 340 seronegative members of the cohort. A peripheral blood sample was collected from each donor, and TCR beta sequencing was performed on peripheral blood mononuclear cells. Genomic DNA was extracted from the blood cell samples with the Qiagen DNeasy Blood Extraction Kit. The V gene is TRBV5-4 and the J gene is TRBJ2-7; 9 middle bases align to TRBD1. Sample: PBMCs. The source of this sequence is a man in his forties or fifties in good health and CMV-seronegative. The CDR3 corresponds to CASSFGQGISYEQYF. The nucleotides are TGTGCCAGCAGCTTCGGACAGGGGATTTCCTACGAGCAGTACTTC.